Each of the 12 T cell receptor beta chains below was sequenced from the same sample in a study of T cell changes during pregnancy in multiple sclerosis. The assay was immunoSEQ multiplex PCR, and TCRdb's table has in-frame clones only and misses some. The sample consists of 75,000 to 95,000 clones, about 91% of them appearing once. The sequences come from peripheral blood, collected before pregnancy. These TCRs come from a female donor with multiple sclerosis, enrolled in a pregnancy study.

This chain joins TRBV2 and TRBJ1-1, with 10 bases identical to TRBD1. The germline V gene encodes CDR1 SNHLY and CDR2 FYNNEI. The CDR3 is 14 amino acids. Unmatched junction bases numbered 6, after V lost 6 bases and J lost 5 bases. CDR3 sequence (DNA): TGTGCCAGCAGGGGGACAGGGGCGTCTACTGAAGCTTTCTTT. It encodes CASRGTGASTEAFF.

V and J are TRBV27 and TRBJ1-5; D possibly corresponds to TRBD1 (6 bases). V was pared by 7 bases and J by 6 bases, with 16 bases between. There are 14 residues in the CDR3. The germline CDR1 and CDR2 sequences are MNHEY and SMNVEV (reference sequence). The CDR3 loop reads CASTLRAGAQPQHF. The CDR3 coding sequence is TGTGCCAGCACCTTGCGGGCAGGGGCTCAGCCCCAGCATTTT.

This chain uses TRBV5-4 with TRBJ2-7; TRBD1 matches at 7 bases. Germline V gene data show CDR1 as SGHNT and CDR2 as YYREEE (reference sequence). The CDR3 contains 12 residues. The V and J ends lost 2 bases and 5 bases, in that order; junction bases with no gene match: 1. The CDR3 nucleotides are TGTGCCAGCAGCTTCGACAGGGACGAGCAGTACTTC. It encodes CASSFDRDEQYF.

J is TRBJ2-2 and V is TRBV25-1; D call uncertain. This CDR3 comprises 12 residues. V lost 8 bases and J lost 6, with 10 bases in between. Germline loops: CDR1 MGHDK, CDR2 SYGVNS. DNA for the CDR3: TGTGCCAGCGCGGTAATTGCCGGGGAGCTGTTTTTT. Translation gives CASAVIAGELFF.

A word on this clone: The junction shows a germline mismatch at one end, possibly a read error. This rearrangement joins TRBV6-6 to TRBJ2-7; a weak D match, TRBD1 (5 bases). CDR3 length: 14 amino acids. Germline V gene sequence: CDR1 MNHNY, CDR2 SVGAGI (reference sequence). CDR3 in amino acids: CASSGIRVSNEQYF. The CDR3 DNA sequence: TGTGCCAGCAGTGGGATCAGGGTCTCCAACGAGCAGTACTTC.

This clone turned up a few times. The V and J genes are TRBV28 and TRBJ2-7; D is unclear. The length of the CDR3 is 12 residues. The V and J ends lost 5 bases and 3 bases respectively, with 8 bases between them. The germline CDR1 and CDR2 sequences are MDHEN and SYDVKM. The DNA for the CDR3 is TGTGCCAGCAGTACAACAGTCTACGAGCAGTACTTC. Amino acids: CASSTTVYEQYF.

The V call is TRBV27, the J call TRBJ1-2; weak D call: TRBD1 (5 bases). Germline loops: CDR1 MNHEY, CDR2 SMNVEV (reference sequence). The CDR3 contains 13 residues. V shed 6 bases and J shed 2 bases, with 10 bases lying between them. Written as DNA, the CDR3 is TGTGCCAGCAGCTCGACAGCCAACTATGGCTACACCTTC. This gives the protein CASSSTANYGYTF.

The chain recombines TRBV19 with TRBJ2-3, with D perhaps matching TRBD1 (6 bases). The CDR3 runs 13 residues. Trimming cost V 3 bases and J 6 bases, with 10 bases left between them. Germline CDR1 reads LNHDA; CDR2 reads SQIVND (reference sequence). CDR3 amino acids: CASSMGAWDTQYF. The CDR3 region has the DNA TGTGCCAGTAGTATGGGGGCTTGGGATACGCAGTATTTT. Variable domain in full (rest from reference TRBV19 and TRBJ2-3): DGGITQSPKYLFRKEGQNVTLSCEQNLNHDAMYWYRQDPGQGLRLIYYSQIVNDFQKGDIAEGYSVSREKKESFPLTVTSAQKNPTAFYLCASSMGAWDTQYFGPGTRLTVL.

The genes are TRBV5-1 and TRBJ2-1, with D hard to call. The CDR3 has 13 amino acids. Germline CDR1 reads SGHRS; CDR2 reads YFSETQ. V lost 0 bases to trimming and J lost 9 bases, with 10 bases between them. This CDR3 reads CASSLVQVSEQFF. The CDR3 DNA follows: TGCGCCAGCAGCTTGGTCCAGGTCTCTGAGCAGTTCTTC.

J is TRBJ2-2 and V is TRBV7-3, with 11 positions matching TRBD1. Trimming cost V 5 bases and J 6 bases; bases outside gene matches: 5. This CDR3 is 15 amino acids long. In germline, CDR1 is SGHTA, CDR2 FQGTGA. The CDR3 DNA reads TGTGCCAGCAGCGTTCCGGGACAGGGGGCCGGGGAGCTGTTTTTT. Translation gives CASSVPGQGAGELFF.

This clone occurred a few times. The V and J genes are TRBV19 and TRBJ1-1; D not certain. The CDR3 totals 12 residues. With 5 bases removed from V and 10 bases from J, the gap between germline ends came to 14 bases. In germline, CDR1 is LNHDA, CDR2 SQIVND (reference sequence). CDR3 sequence (DNA): TGTGCCAGTAGTGGCAGGTCGGCCGGAGCTTTCTTT. It specifies CASSGRSAGAFF.

The chain couples TRBV27 to TRBJ1-1, with 11 bases lining up with TRBD1. With 6 bases clipped from V and 4 bases from J, the junction kept 10 bases outside the gene matches. Germline V gene sequence: CDR1 MNHEY, CDR2 SMNVEV (reference sequence). The CDR3 is made up of 16 amino acids. The CDR3 region is CASSPRTGGKFTEAFF. The CDR3 nucleotides read TGTGCCAGCAGCCCTCGGACAGGGGGCAAGTTCACTGAAGCTTTCTTT.